Below are 17 T cell receptor beta chains sequenced from a single sample in a study of CD8 T cells in ankylosing spondylitis. Each CDR3 protein is one row after TCRdb ran MiXCR on the 5' RACE reads. The repertoire holds under 250,000 distinct CDR3 sequences, with about 10% as singletons. The source material was blood, either unsorted or a sorted T cell fraction (not recorded which). The receptors come from a male donor with ankylosing spondylitis or in good health (not recorded which).

The chain carries TRBV20-1 and TRBJ2-3; D gene ambiguous. CDR1 and CDR2 (germline): DFQATT, SNEGSKA (reference sequence). The CDR3 loop spans 13 amino acids. V gave up 6 bases and J gave up 4 bases, with 14 bases separating them. The CDR3 nucleotides are TGCAGTGCCCGACTTGGAATGGCAGATACGCAGTATTTT. As protein: CSARLGMADTQYF.

This clonotype was counted many times. This chain links TRBV5-6 with TRBJ2-7; TRBD1 or TRBD2 may be the D gene (5 bases each). The germline V gene has CDR1 SGHDT and CDR2 YYEEEE. This CDR3 comprises 15 residues. Trimming took 5 bases from V and 0 from J, leaving 15 bases between them. In nucleotides, the CDR3 is TGTGCCAGCAGTTCCTTATCAGGGAGCTCCTACGAGCAGTACTTC. Residues: CASSSLSGSSYEQYF.

This clonotype has a count of ten or more. This chain uses TRBV20-1 with TRBJ2-5; D is perhaps TRBD1 or TRBD2 (5 bases each). Germline assignment: CDR1 DFQATT and CDR2 SNEGSKA (reference sequence). Trimming took 5 bases from V and 1 from J, leaving 11 bases between them. This CDR3 is 13 amino acids long. CDR3 region: CSAPGRFQETQYF. DNA for the CDR3: TGCAGTGCTCCGGGACGGTTCCAAGAGACCCAGTACTTC.

This clonotype occurred a few times. The chain has TRBV7-2 and TRBJ2-2, with D unresolved. V was pared by 8 bases and J by 1 base, with 11 bases between. Germline CDR1 is SGHTA and CDR2 is FQGNSA. This CDR3 is 14 amino acids long. The CDR3 coding sequence is TGTGCCAGCCATCATCGTCGGAACACCGGGGAGCTGTTTTTT. Amino acids: CASHHRRNTGELFF.

V and J are TRBV6-1 and TRBJ1-4; D not certain. The germline V and J ends were trimmed by 6 bases and 2 bases, with 13 bases remaining between them. The germline CDR1 and CDR2 sequences are MNHNS and SASEGT. The CDR3 loop spans 15 amino acids. CDR3 loop: CASSRYVRTNEKLFF. CDR3 nucleotide sequence: TGTGCCAGCAGCCGGTACGTCAGGACTAATGAAAAACTGTTTTTT.

This clonotype was counted at least ten times. The chain combines TRBV19 with TRBJ2-1, with TRBD2 matching over 7 bases. J was trimmed by 3 bases and V by 4 bases; bases with no gene match: 6. Germline CDR1 is LNHDA and CDR2 is SQIVND (reference sequence). The CDR3 has 15 amino acids. CDR3 sequence: CASSTGGRIYNEQFF. CDR3 DNA sequence: TGTGCCAGTAGTACGGGAGGACGGATCTACAATGAGCAGTTCTTC.

The J gene is TRBJ1-1, the V gene TRBV27; no reliable D call. In germline, CDR1 is MNHEY, CDR2 SMNVEV (reference sequence). This CDR3 has 12 amino acids. V lost 8 bases and J 11 bases, leaving 18 bases between the germline ends. The CDR3 DNA sequence: TGTGCCAGCGGCCACCCCGAACTGATGGCTTTCTTT. This gives the protein CASGHPELMAFF.

This clonotype appeared many times. V is TRBV10-3 and J is TRBJ1-2, with D uncertain. Germline assignment: CDR1 ENHRY and CDR2 SYGVKD. This CDR3 is built from 13 residues. The V end lost 0 bases, the J end lost 8 bases, and 10 bases lay between the germline ends. For the CDR3, the DNA is TGTGCCATCAGTGAGTCTAGTCTGGGAGGCTACACCTTC. This sequence encodes CAISESSLGGYTF.

The rearrangement uses TRBV11-1 and TRBJ2-7; the match to TRBD1 covers 8 bases. The germline CDR1 and CDR2 sequences are SGHAT and FQDESV (reference sequence). The CDR3 consists of 16 residues. V lost 0 bases, J lost 4 bases, and 8 bases stayed unmatched. The CDR3, as DNA: TGTGCCAGCAGCTTAGCGGGCTCAGGGGGCGTTTACGAGCAGTACTTC. Protein product: CASSLAGSGGVYEQYF. Looking up the rest from reference TRBV11-1 and TRBJ2-7 gives the full variable domain: EAEVAQSPRYKITEKSQAVAFWCDPISGHATLYWYRQILGQGPELLVQFQDESVVDDSQLPKDRFSAERLKGVDSTLKIQPAELGDSAMYLCASSLAGSGGVYEQYFGPGTRLTVT.

In this sample, this clonotype turned up a few times. The chain recombines TRBV4-1 with TRBJ1-2; TRBD1 is a possible D gene (5 bases). Germline loops: CDR1 MGHRA, CDR2 YSYEKL. The CDR3 covers 12 residues. V lost 4 bases to trimming and J lost 13 bases, with 16 bases between them. DNA of the CDR3: TGCGCCAGCAGCCTAGGGGTTGGATTTTTCACCTTC. The encoded protein is CASSLGVGFFTF.

Ten or more counts support this clonotype. This rearrangement joins TRBV9 to TRBJ1-2; D unresolved. V gave up 3 bases and J gave up 5 bases, with 23 bases separating them. CDR3 length equals 17 residues. Germline CDR1 and CDR2: SGDLS and YYNGEE. DNA for the CDR3: TGTGCCAGCAGCGCTGACCTGGTCCTCACGTCGGGGTATGGCTACACCTTC. Translating it yields CASSADLVLTSGYGYTF.

This chain uses TRBV10-1 with TRBJ2-1; 7 nucleotides align to TRBD2. The CDR3 consists of 13 residues. After removal of 4 bases from V and 8 bases from J, the junction contained 5 bases not matched to a gene. Germline values: CDR1 WNHNN, CDR2 SYGVQD (reference sequence). This CDR3 is CASSGDYRDEQFF. The CDR3 DNA reads TGCGCCAGCAGTGGGGACTACCGGGATGAGCAGTTCTTC.

This clonotype was recorded many times. V gene TRBV7-2 combines with J gene TRBJ2-7; 13 positions agree with TRBD2. V dropped 5 bases and J dropped 4; count of bases not matched to a gene: 5. The germline V gene encodes CDR1 SGHTA and CDR2 FQGNSA. The CDR3 spans 15 residues. The CDR3 nucleotides are TGTGCCAGCAGCATCTCGGGACTAGCGGGATACGAGCAGTACTTC. This encodes CASSISGLAGYEQYF.

Many counts were recorded for this clonotype. The chain is built from TRBV12-3 or TRBV12-4 and TRBJ1-1, with unresolved D. Between the trimmed V and J ends, which lost 10 bases and 0 bases, there was a span of 15 bases. The CDR3 runs 14 residues. CDR3 nucleotide sequence: TGTGCCACCCGCCAGACACTGATGAACACTGAAGCTTTCTTT. It yields the protein CATRQTLMNTEAFF.

The chain employs TRBV5-6 and TRBJ2-7; TRBD1 agrees at 7 bases. The J segment lost 0 bases and the V segment lost 1 base, leaving 4 bases of the junction unmatched. CDR3 size: 15 residues. CDR1 and CDR2 from the germline V gene are SGHDT and YYEEEE. The CDR3 is CASSLTQGSSYEQYF. DNA of the CDR3: TGTGCCAGCAGCTTGACACAGGGGAGCTCCTACGAGCAGTACTTC.

This clonotype was counted ten times or more. In DNA form, the CDR3 reads TGCGCCAGCAGCTTGGGGCTGTCGGGGCTGGGGACTGAAGCTTTCTTT. Translation: CASSLGLSGLGTEAFF. The chain combines TRBV5-1 with TRBJ1-1; perhaps TRBD1 as D (5 bases). Germline V CDR1 and CDR2: SGHRS, YFSETQ. V was shortened by 0 bases and J by 5 bases, with 17 bases between the two germline ends. The CDR3 is made up of 16 amino acids. The entire variable domain, with the rest obtained from reference TRBV5-1 and TRBJ1-1, is as follows: KAGVTQTPRYLIKTRGQQVTLSCSPISGHRSVSWYQQTPGQGLQFLFEYFSETQRNKGNFPGRFSGRQFSNSRSEMNVSTLELGDSALYLCASSLGLSGLGTEAFFGQGTRLTVV.

The chain uses TRBV14 and TRBJ2-2; D ambiguous. This CDR3 has 15 residues. V gave up 0 bases and J gave up 0 bases, with 5 bases separating them. The germline V gene encodes CDR1 SGHDN and CDR2 FVKESK. CDR3 in DNA: TGTGCCAGCAGCCAAGAATTGGCGAACACCGGGGAGCTGTTTTTT. This gives the protein CASSQELANTGELFF. Full variable domain (remainder filled in from reference TRBV14 and TRBJ2-2): EAGVTQFPSHSVIEKGQTVTLRCDPISGHDNLYWYRRVMGKEIKFLLHFVKESKQDESGMPNNRFLAERTGGTYSTLKVQPAELEDSGVYFCASSQELANTGELFFGEGSRLTVL.